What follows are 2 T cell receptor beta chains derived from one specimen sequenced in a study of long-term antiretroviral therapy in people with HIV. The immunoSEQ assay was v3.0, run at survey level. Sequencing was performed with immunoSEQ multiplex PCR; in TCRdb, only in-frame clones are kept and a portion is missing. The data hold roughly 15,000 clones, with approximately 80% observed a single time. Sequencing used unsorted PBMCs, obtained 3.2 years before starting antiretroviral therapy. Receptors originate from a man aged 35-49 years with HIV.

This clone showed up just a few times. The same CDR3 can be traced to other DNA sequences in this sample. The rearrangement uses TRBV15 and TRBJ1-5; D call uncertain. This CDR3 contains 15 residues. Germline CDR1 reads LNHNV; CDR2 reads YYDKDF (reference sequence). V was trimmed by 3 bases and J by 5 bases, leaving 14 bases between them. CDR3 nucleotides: TGTGCCACCAGCAGGGGCGGAAGCGGCGATCAGCCCCAGCATTTT. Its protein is CATSRGGSGDQPQHF.

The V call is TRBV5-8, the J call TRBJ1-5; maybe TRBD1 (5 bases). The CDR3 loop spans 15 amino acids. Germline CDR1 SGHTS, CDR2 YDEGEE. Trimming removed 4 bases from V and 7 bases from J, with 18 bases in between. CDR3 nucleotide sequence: TGTGCCAGCAGCCCCGGGACCCAAGGCGGGCAGCCCCAGCATTTT. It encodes CASSPGTQGGQPQHF. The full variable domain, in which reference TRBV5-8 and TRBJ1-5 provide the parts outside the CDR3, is EAGVTQSPTHLIKTRGQQATLRCSPISGHTSVYWYQQALGLGLQFLLWYDEGEERNRGNFPPRFSGRQFPNYSSELNVNALELEDSALYLCASSPGTQGGQPQHFGDGTRLSIL.